These T cell receptor beta chains were read from a single sample in a study of T cell changes during pregnancy in multiple sclerosis. The repertoire was sequenced with immunoSEQ multiplex PCR; TCRdb's copy has only in-frame clones and lacks some. The sample has 55,000 to 85,000 clones, roughly 92% seen once. This material consisted of peripheral blood, taken in the second trimester of pregnancy. The source of these receptors is a female donor with multiple sclerosis, enrolled in a pregnancy study. Each CDR3 is given with its conserved first and last residue. D genes are given only for firm matches. The listing skips clone size in some rows; elsewhere it reads once, few, many or a size class.

abundance: .; j_gene: TRBJ1-4; v_gene: TRBV11-3; d_gene: .; CDR3aa: CASSVGTSVKEKLFF; CDR3nt: TGTGCCAGCAGCGTCGGGACATCCGTCAAAGAAAAACTGTTTTTT
abundance: .; j_gene: TRBJ1-2; v_gene: TRBV9; d_gene: .; CDR3aa: CASSVQAGWDGYTF; CDR3nt: TGTGCCAGCAGCGTTCAGGCGGGGTGGGATGGCTACACCTTC
abundance: .; j_gene: TRBJ1-2; v_gene: TRBV11-2; d_gene: .; CDR3aa: CASSLGGQGGHGYTF; CDR3nt: TGTGCCAGCAGCTTAGGCGGGCAGGGAGGCCATGGCTACACCTTC
abundance: few; j_gene: TRBJ1-6; v_gene: TRBV6-5; d_gene: .; CDR3aa: CASSLDSWTPLHF; CDR3nt: TGTGCCAGCAGTTTGGACAGTTGGACACCCCTCCACTTT
abundance: .; j_gene: TRBJ1-2; v_gene: TRBV30; d_gene: .; CDR3aa: CAWSPGHKLNYGYTF; CDR3nt: TGTGCCTGGAGTCCTGGACACAAACTTAACTATGGCTACACCTTC
abundance: .; j_gene: TRBJ1-2; v_gene: TRBV2; d_gene: .; CDR3aa: CASSEGPARTDYGYTF; CDR3nt: TGTGCCAGCAGTGAAGGGCCAGCGAGAACGGACTATGGCTACACCTTC
abundance: once; j_gene: TRBJ2-7; v_gene: TRBV28; d_gene: TRBD2; CDR3aa: CASTPLGREFYSYEQYF; CDR3nt: TGTGCCAGCACCCCCCTTGGGCGGGAGTTTTACTCCTACGAGCAGTACTTC
abundance: .; j_gene: TRBJ2-4; v_gene: TRBV4-1; d_gene: .; CDR3aa: CASSQVGGFERNIQYF; CDR3nt: TGCGCCAGCAGCCAAGTTGGGGGGTTTGAGAGAAACATTCAGTACTTC
abundance: .; j_gene: TRBJ2-7; v_gene: TRBV5-1; d_gene: TRBD2; CDR3aa: CASNPRESGRALYEQYF; CDR3nt: TGCGCCAGCAATCCTAGAGAGAGCGGGAGGGCCTTGTACGAGCAGTACTTC
abundance: .; j_gene: TRBJ2-1; v_gene: TRBV19; d_gene: TRBD1; CDR3aa: CASRKDRGYEQFF; CDR3nt: TGTGCCAGTAGAAAGGACAGGGGCTATGAGCAGTTCTTC
abundance: .; j_gene: TRBJ1-1; v_gene: TRBV6-6; d_gene: .; CDR3aa: CASSYGGIGTEAFF; CDR3nt: TGTGCCAGCAGTTACGGAGGGATAGGCACTGAAGCTTTCTTT
abundance: .; j_gene: TRBJ2-2; v_gene: TRBV2; d_gene: .; CDR3aa: CASSDVRGSGWTGELFF; CDR3nt: TGTGCCAGCAGTGACGTCAGGGGATCTGGCTGGACCGGGGAGCTGTTTTTT
abundance: .; j_gene: TRBJ1-1; v_gene: TRBV27; d_gene: TRBD1; CDR3aa: CASSPGQENTEAFF; CDR3nt: TGTGCCAGCAGCCCGGGACAGGAGAACACTGAAGCTTTCTTT
abundance: .; j_gene: TRBJ1-1; v_gene: TRBV5-5; d_gene: .; CDR3aa: CASSLTWRVRLRENTEAFF; CDR3nt: TGTGCCAGCAGCTTAACCTGGAGGGTGAGGTTGCGAGAGAACACTGAAGCTTTCTTT
abundance: .; j_gene: TRBJ1-4; v_gene: TRBV6-4; d_gene: .; CDR3aa: CASSDRLGGATNEKLFF; CDR3nt: TGTGCCAGCAGTGACCGACTTGGAGGAGCAACTAATGAAAAACTGTTTTTT
abundance: .; j_gene: TRBJ1-2; v_gene: TRBV6-5; d_gene: .; CDR3aa: CASSYSSFPYGYTF; CDR3nt: TGTGCCAGCAGTTATAGTTCTTTCCCCTATGGCTACACCTTC
abundance: .; j_gene: TRBJ2-5; v_gene: TRBV2; d_gene: TRBD1; CDR3aa: CASTPDRGQETQYF; CDR3nt: TGTGCCAGCACTCCGGACAGGGGACAAGAGACCCAGTACTTC
abundance: .; j_gene: TRBJ2-7; v_gene: TRBV1; d_gene: .; CDR3aa: CTIPRGSGTPMDEQYF; CDR3nt: TGCACCATCCCGAGGGGTAGCGGGACGCCCATGGACGAGCAGTACTTC
abundance: once; j_gene: TRBJ1-1; v_gene: TRBV7-2; d_gene: .; CDR3aa: CASSQLSRSEAFF; CDR3nt: TGTGCCAGCAGCCAACTCTCCCGGAGTGAAGCTTTCTTT
abundance: .; j_gene: TRBJ1-1; v_gene: TRBV5-1; d_gene: .; CDR3aa: CASSLDRLNTEAFF; CDR3nt: TGCGCCAGCAGCTTGGACCGACTAAACACTGAAGCTTTCTTT
abundance: .; j_gene: TRBJ2-5; v_gene: TRBV5-1; d_gene: TRBD1; CDR3aa: CASSQFSTGVQETQYF; CDR3nt: TGCGCCAGCAGCCAATTTTCGACAGGGGTCCAAGAGACCCAGTACTTC
abundance: .; j_gene: TRBJ1-4; v_gene: TRBV9; d_gene: .; CDR3aa: CASSPRIQGTNEKLFF; CDR3nt: TGTGCCAGCAGCCCCCGGATCCAGGGGACTAATGAAAAACTGTTTTTT
abundance: .; j_gene: TRBJ1-1; v_gene: TRBV4-3; d_gene: .; CDR3aa: CASSRQTGITEAFF; CDR3nt: TGCGCCAGCAGCCGCCAAACAGGGATCACTGAAGCTTTCTTT
abundance: .; j_gene: TRBJ2-7; v_gene: TRBV19; d_gene: TRBD2; CDR3aa: CASSIAGGDSYEQYF; CDR3nt: TGTGCCAGTAGTATCGCGGGGGGGGACTCCTACGAGCAGTACTTC
abundance: .; j_gene: TRBJ1-5; v_gene: TRBV28; d_gene: .; CDR3aa: CASSTRYHREVGNQPQHF; CDR3nt: TGTGCCAGCAGCACACGCTACCACAGGGAAGTCGGCAATCAGCCCCAGCATTTT
abundance: .; j_gene: TRBJ1-6; v_gene: TRBV27; d_gene: .; CDR3aa: CASRLQGVNSPLHF; CDR3nt: TGTGCCAGCCGGCTACAGGGTGTTAATTCACCCCTCCACTTT
abundance: .; j_gene: TRBJ2-2; v_gene: TRBV7-9; d_gene: .; CDR3aa: CASSLPLAATTNTGELFF; CDR3nt: TGTGCCAGCAGCTTACCCTTAGCGGCCACCACGAACACCGGGGAGCTGTTTTTT
abundance: once; j_gene: TRBJ1-1; v_gene: TRBV5-1; d_gene: .; CDR3aa: CASGRWASNTEAFF; CDR3nt: TGCGCCAGCGGTCGCTGGGCCTCGAACACTGAAGCTTTCTTT
abundance: .; j_gene: TRBJ2-5; v_gene: TRBV5-1; d_gene: .; CDR3aa: CASSSRTGETQYF; CDR3nt: TGCGCCAGCAGCTCCCGGACGGGGGAGACCCAGTACTTC
abundance: .; j_gene: TRBJ1-4; v_gene: TRBV28; d_gene: .; CDR3aa: CASSLYRVYNEKLFF; CDR3nt: TGTGCCAGCAGTCTTTACCGGGTATATAATGAAAAACTGTTTTTT
abundance: .; j_gene: TRBJ1-1; v_gene: TRBV5-1; d_gene: TRBD1; CDR3aa: CASSFETGDSEAFF; CDR3nt: TGCGCCAGCAGCTTTGAGACAGGGGATTCTGAAGCTTTCTTT
abundance: .; j_gene: TRBJ2-5; v_gene: TRBV6-5; d_gene: .; CDR3aa: CASSSGTPQETQYF; CDR3nt: TGTGCCAGCAGTTCCGGGACTCCGCAAGAGACCCAGTACTTC
abundance: .; j_gene: TRBJ1-1; v_gene: TRBV28; d_gene: .; CDR3aa: CASSPGQVGMGTEAFF; CDR3nt: TGTGCCAGCAGCCCTGGACAAGTGGGTATGGGGACTGAAGCTTTCTTT
abundance: .; j_gene: TRBJ1-1; v_gene: TRBV4-3; d_gene: TRBD1; CDR3aa: CASSQTGGGTEAFF; CDR3nt: TGCGCCAGCAGCCAGACAGGGGGGGGAACTGAAGCTTTCTTT
abundance: .; j_gene: TRBJ1-1; v_gene: TRBV5-1; d_gene: .; CDR3aa: CASSLTAGRSEAFF; CDR3nt: TGCGCCAGCAGCTTGACTGCGGGTAGATCGGAAGCTTTCTTT
abundance: .; j_gene: TRBJ1-5; v_gene: TRBV19; d_gene: .; CDR3aa: CASTTVGAGNQPQHF; CDR3nt: .
abundance: .; j_gene: TRBJ1-5; v_gene: TRBV6-1; d_gene: .; CDR3aa: CASLIQVNLNQPQHF; CDR3nt: TGTGCCAGCTTAATTCAGGTGAACCTTAATCAGCCCCAGCATTTT